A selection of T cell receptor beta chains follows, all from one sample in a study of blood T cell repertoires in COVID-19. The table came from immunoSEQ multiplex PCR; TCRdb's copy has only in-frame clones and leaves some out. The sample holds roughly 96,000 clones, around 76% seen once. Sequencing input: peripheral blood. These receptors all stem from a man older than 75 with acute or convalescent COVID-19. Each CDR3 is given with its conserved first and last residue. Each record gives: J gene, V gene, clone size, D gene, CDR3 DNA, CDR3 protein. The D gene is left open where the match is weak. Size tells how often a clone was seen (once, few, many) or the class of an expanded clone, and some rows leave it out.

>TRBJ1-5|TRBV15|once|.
TGTGCCACCAGCTTAGGCCAGGGCGGGAATCAGCCCCAACATTTT
CATSLGQGGNQPQHF
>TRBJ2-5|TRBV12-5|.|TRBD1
TGTGCTAGTGGTCGACAGGGGCTCAGGGAGACCCAGTACTTC
CASGRQGLRETQYF
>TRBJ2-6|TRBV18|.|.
TGTGCCAGCTCACCTACGGTCAGGGCGAGCGCTGGGGCCAACGTCCTGACTTTC
CASSPTVRASAGANVLTF
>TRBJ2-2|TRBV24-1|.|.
TGTGCCACCAGTTCCCTCCTAGTCAGCGGCACCGGGGAGCTGTTTTTT
CATSSLLVSGTGELFF
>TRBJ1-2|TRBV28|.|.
TGTGCCAGCAGTATAGCCCTTCTCTGGTATGGCTACACCTTC
CASSIALLWYGYTF
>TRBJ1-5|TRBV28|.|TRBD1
TGTGCCAGCTTTTTTAGAGGACAGGCGAACAATCAGCCCCAGCATTTT
CASFFRGQANNQPQHF
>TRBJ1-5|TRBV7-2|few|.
TGTGCCAGCAGCTTAGGGCAGCGATATAGCAATCAGCCCCAGCATTTT
CASSLGQRYSNQPQHF
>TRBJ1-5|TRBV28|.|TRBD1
TGTGCCAGCTGGGGACAGGGGGCACAGCCCCAGCATTTT
CASWGQGAQPQHF
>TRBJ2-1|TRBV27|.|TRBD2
TGTGCCAGCTGGTCAGCGGGAGGAGGGTACAATGAGCAGTTCTTC
CASWSAGGGYNEQFF
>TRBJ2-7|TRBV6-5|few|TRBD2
TGTGCCAGCAGTTACGGGCCGGGAGGCTACGAGCAGTACTTC
CASSYGPGGYEQYF
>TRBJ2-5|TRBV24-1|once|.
TGTGCCACCAGTGATTTCCAGGGGGAGACCCAGTACTTC
CATSDFQGETQYF
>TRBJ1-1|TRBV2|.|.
TGTGCCAGCATGGCAGAACAAATGAACACTGAAGCTTTCTTT
CASMAEQMNTEAFF
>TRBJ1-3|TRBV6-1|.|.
TGTGCCAGCAGTGAGCAGAACTCTGGAAACACCATATATTTT
CASSEQNSGNTIYF
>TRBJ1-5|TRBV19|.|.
TGTGCCAGTAGTATACAACAGGTCCAGCCCCAGCATTTT
CASSIQQVQPQHF
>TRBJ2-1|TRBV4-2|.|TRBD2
TGTGCCAGCAGCCAAAAGAAACTAGCGGGGCAAAGGAATGAGCAGTTCTTC
CASSQKKLAGQRNEQFF
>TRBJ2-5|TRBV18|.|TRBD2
TGTGCCAGCTCACCACCTGGACTAGCGGGGGGACAAGAGACCCAGTACTTC
CASSPPGLAGGQETQYF
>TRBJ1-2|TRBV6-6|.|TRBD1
TGTGCCAGCACCCACACCGGGACAGGGGGCTTTGGCTACACCTTC
CASTHTGTGGFGYTF
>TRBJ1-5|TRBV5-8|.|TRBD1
TGTGCCAGCAGTCCGGACAGGGGTGGCAATCAGCCCCAGCATTTT
CASSPDRGGNQPQHF
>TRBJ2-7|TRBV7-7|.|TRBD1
TGTGCCAGCAGCCCTGGACAGGGGGTGACCTACGAGCAGTACTTC
CASSPGQGVTYEQYF
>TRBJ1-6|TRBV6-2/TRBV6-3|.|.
TGTGCCAGCAGTTCTAACTTGCTGATGGATTCACCCCTCCACTTT
CASSSNLLMDSPLHF
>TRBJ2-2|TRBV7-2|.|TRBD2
TGTGCCAGCAGCTTATCCGTCGCGGGAGGGCTGGCCGGGGAGCTGTTTTTT
CASSLSVAGGLAGELFF
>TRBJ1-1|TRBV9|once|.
TGTGCCAGCAGCGTAGAAGCGGGGATTTACGCTGAAGCTTTCTTT
CASSVEAGIYAEAFF
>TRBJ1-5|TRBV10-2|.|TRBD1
TGCGCCAGCAGTGAGTGGGGACAGGGGGCACAACAGCCCCAGCATTTT
CASSEWGQGAQQPQHF
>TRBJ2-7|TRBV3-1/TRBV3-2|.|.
TGTGCCAGCAGCCAAGATCTTGGCAGGGCCGAGCAGTACTTC
CASSQDLGRAEQYF
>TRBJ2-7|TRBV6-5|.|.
TGTGCCAGCAGTTACTCGAGGACACAGTTCCGGCAGTACTTC
CASSYSRTQFRQYF
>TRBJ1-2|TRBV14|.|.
TGTGCCAGCAGCCAGAGGGTGGCGGGAAGCTACACCTTC
CASSQRVAGSYTF
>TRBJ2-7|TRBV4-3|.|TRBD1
TGCGCCAGCAGCCAGAAACGGACAGGGCTCTCCTACGAGCAGTACTTC
CASSQKRTGLSYEQYF
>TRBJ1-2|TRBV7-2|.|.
TGTGCCAGCAGCTTACAAACGGGGAGAGGCTACACCTTC
CASSLQTGRGYTF
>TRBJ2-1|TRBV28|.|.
TGTGCCAGCATCAACGAATCCCCCCAGCTAGCCATAAAGAATGAGCAGTTCTTC
CASINESPQLAIKNEQFF
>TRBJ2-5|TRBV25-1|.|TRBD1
TGTGCCAGCATTAGACAGGGAAGTGAGACCCAGTACTTC
CASIRQGSETQYF
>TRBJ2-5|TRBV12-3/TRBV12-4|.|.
TGTGCCAGCACCCCATCCGGCCAGGGGACCCAGTACTTC
CASTPSGQGTQYF
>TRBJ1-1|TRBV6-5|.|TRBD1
TGTGCCAGCAGTTACTCGAAGGGCAGGGGGTGGACTGAAGCTTTCTTT
CASSYSKGRGWTEAFF
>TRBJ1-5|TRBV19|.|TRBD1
TGTGCCAGTTGGGGGGACAGGGCCAATCAGCCCCAGCATTTT
CASWGDRANQPQHF
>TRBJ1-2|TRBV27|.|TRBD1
TGTGCCAGCAGTTTGGGCGGGACAGTCGCTAACTATGGCTACACCTTC
CASSLGGTVANYGYTF
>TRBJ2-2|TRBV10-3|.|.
TGTGCCATCAGTGGGAGATCGAACACCGGGGAGCTGTTTTTT
CAISGRSNTGELFF
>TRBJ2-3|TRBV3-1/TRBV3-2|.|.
TGTGCCAGCAGCCAAGTTCGTCGGGATACGCAGTATTTT
CASSQVRRDTQYF
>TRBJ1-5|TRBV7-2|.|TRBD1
TGTGCCAGCAGCCCCTGGACAGGGGCATCCAATCAGCCCCAGCATTTT
CASSPWTGASNQPQHF
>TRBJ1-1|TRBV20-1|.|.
TGCAGTGCTAGGTGGCGGACTGAAGCTTTCTTT
CSARWRTEAFF
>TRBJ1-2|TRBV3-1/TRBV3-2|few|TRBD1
TGTGCCAGCAGCCCGCGGACAGGGCGCCACTATGGCTACACCTTC
CASSPRTGRHYGYTF
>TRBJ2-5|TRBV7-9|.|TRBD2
TGTGCCAGCAGCTCTTCTAGCGGGAGAGATAAAGAGACCCAGTACTTC
CASSSSSGRDKETQYF
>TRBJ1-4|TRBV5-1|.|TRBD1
TGCGCCAGCAGCTTTAGGACAGGGGGCGCTTCCTTTAATGAAAAACTGTTTTTT
CASSFRTGGASFNEKLFF
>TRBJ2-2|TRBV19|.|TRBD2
TGTGCCAGTACCACGGGGGGAAGCAACACCGGGGAGCTGTTTTTT
CASTTGGSNTGELFF
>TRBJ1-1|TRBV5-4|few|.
TGTGCCAGCAGCCAGGGGCCCATTTTGAACACTGAAGCTTTCTTT
CASSQGPILNTEAFF
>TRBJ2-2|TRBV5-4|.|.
TGTGCCGGGGGGGGCACGAACACCGGGGAGCTGTTTTTT
CAGGGTNTGELFF
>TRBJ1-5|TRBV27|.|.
TGTGCCAGCAGTCCCGGACAGTTTGGCAATCAGCCCCAGCATTTT
CASSPGQFGNQPQHF
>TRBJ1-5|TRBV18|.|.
TGTGCCAGCTCACAGCAGGACAGCTTTAGCAATCAGCCCCAGCATTTT
CASSQQDSFSNQPQHF
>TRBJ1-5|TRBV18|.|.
TGTGCCAGCTCACCCTCGGACAGAGGTTTCAATCAGCCCCAGCATTTT
CASSPSDRGFNQPQHF
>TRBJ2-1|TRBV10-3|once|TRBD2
TGTGCCATCGGGCAAGCGGGAGGGCCTGGTAATGAGCAGTTCTTC
CAIGQAGGPGNEQFF
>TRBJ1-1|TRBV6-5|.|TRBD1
TGTGCCAGCAGTAGCCCCGGGACAGGGAACACTGAAGCTTTCTTT
CASSSPGTGNTEAFF
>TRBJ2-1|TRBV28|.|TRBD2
TGTGCCAGCAGTCCCATGTGGGCAAGGCCGGGACTAGCGAACTACAATGAGCAGTTCTTC
CASSPMWARPGLANYNEQFF
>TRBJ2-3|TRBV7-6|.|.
TGTGCCAGCAGCTTAGGACCGCTCGCCGGGGGAAGCACAGATACGCAGTATTTT
CASSLGPLAGGSTDTQYF
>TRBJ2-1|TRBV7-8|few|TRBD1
TGTGCCAGCAGTCGGACAGGGGTGGGTTCTGAGCAGTTCTTC
CASSRTGVGSEQFF
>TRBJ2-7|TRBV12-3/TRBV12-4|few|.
TGTGCCAGCAGTACATATGGAGGGAAGCAGTACTTC
CASSTYGGKQYF